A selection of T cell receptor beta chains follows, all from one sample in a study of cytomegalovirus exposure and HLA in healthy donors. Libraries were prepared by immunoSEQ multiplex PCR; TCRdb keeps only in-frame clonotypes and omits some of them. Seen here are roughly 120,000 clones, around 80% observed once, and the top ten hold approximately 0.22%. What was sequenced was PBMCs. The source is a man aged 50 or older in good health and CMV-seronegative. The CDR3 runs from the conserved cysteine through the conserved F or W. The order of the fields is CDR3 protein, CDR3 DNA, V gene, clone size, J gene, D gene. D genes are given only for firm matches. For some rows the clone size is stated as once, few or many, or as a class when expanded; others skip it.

CASSLSLNNSPLHF | TGTGCCAGCAGCTTGTCACTAAATAATTCACCCCTCCACTTT | TRBV5-6 | few | TRBJ1-6 | NA
CASSGLAGSYEQYF | TGTGCCAGCAGCGGACTAGCGGGATCGTACGAGCAGTACTTC | TRBV7-2 | NA | TRBJ2-7 | TRBD2
CASSLDRAPYEQYF | TGCGCCAGCAGCTTAGACAGGGCCCCTTACGAGCAGTACTTC | TRBV5-1 | NA | TRBJ2-7 | TRBD1
CSVGASGAGELFF | TGCAGCGTTGGGGCCTCCGGGGCCGGGGAGCTGTTTTTT | TRBV29-1 | NA | TRBJ2-2 | NA
CASSYSGEETQYF | TGTGCCAGCAGTTACTCTGGGGAGGAGACCCAGTACTTC | TRBV6-5 | NA | TRBJ2-5 | NA
CASSTLLAGALRDVADTQYF | TGTGCCAGTAGTACCCTACTAGCGGGAGCCCTCAGGGATGTCGCAGATACGCAGTATTTT | TRBV19 | NA | TRBJ2-3 | TRBD2
CASSEVNVRFTRGKSYEQYF | TGCGCCAGCAGTGAGGTAAACGTTCGCTTTACTCGGGGGAAATCGTACGAGCAGTACTTC | TRBV10-2 | NA | TRBJ2-7 | NA
CASSQGGGDTEAFF | TGTGCCAGCAGTCAAGGGGGAGGGGACACTGAAGCTTTCTTT | TRBV6-5 | NA | TRBJ1-1 | NA
CASSKEGSSNQPQHF | TGTGCCAGTAGTAAGGAGGGTAGTAGCAATCAGCCCCAGCATTTT | TRBV19 | few | TRBJ1-5 | NA
CASSSRGVQETQYF | TGTGCCAGCAGTTCCAGGGGTGTCCAAGAGACCCAGTACTTC | TRBV6-1 | NA | TRBJ2-5 | NA
CASSLGGQGKPQHF | TGTGCCAGCAGCTTAGGAGGGCAAGGTAAGCCCCAGCATTTT | TRBV7-9 | NA | TRBJ1-5 | NA
CASSLPPPSNTEAFF | TGTGCCAGCAGCCTACCCCCCCCTTCGAACACTGAAGCTTTCTTT | TRBV28 | NA | TRBJ1-1 | NA
CASSFDSRDEQFF | TGTGCCAGCAGCTTCGACAGTCGAGATGAGCAGTTCTTC | TRBV5-4 | NA | TRBJ2-1 | NA
CSVEQWTGAYEQYF | TGCAGCGTCGAGCAGTGGACAGGGGCCTACGAGCAGTACTTC | TRBV29-1 | NA | TRBJ2-7 | TRBD1
CASSLVQGWAKNIQYF | TGTGCCAGCAGTTTAGTGCAGGGCTGGGCCAAAAACATTCAGTACTTC | TRBV28 | NA | TRBJ2-4 | NA
CASSEGQGLWGSSYEQYF | TGTGCCAGCTCGGAAGGACAGGGGTTGTGGGGAAGCTCCTACGAGCAGTACTTC | TRBV18 | NA | TRBJ2-7 | TRBD1
CASAPSVSKGTGELFF | TGTGCCAGCGCCCCTAGCGTCTCGAAAGGTACCGGGGAGCTGTTTTTT | TRBV28 | NA | TRBJ2-2 | NA
CASSSDRQALDEQYF | TGCGCCAGCAGCTCGGACAGACAGGCCCTAGACGAGCAGTACTTC | TRBV5-1 | NA | TRBJ2-7 | NA
CASARGTSGGEEETQYF | TGTGCCAGCGCCCGAGGGACTAGCGGGGGAGAAGAAGAGACCCAGTACTTC | TRBV2 | NA | TRBJ2-5 | TRBD2
CASSVGQGAYIQYF | TGTGCCAGCAGCGTAGGACAGGGGGCATACATTCAGTACTTC | TRBV9 | NA | TRBJ2-4 | TRBD1
CASSQESGSSYEQYF | TGCGCCAGCAGCCAAGAGTCCGGGAGCTCCTACGAGCAGTACTTC | TRBV4-3 | NA | TRBJ2-7 | NA
CSVDPRGTRETQYF | TGCAGCGTTGACCCTCGCGGGACCAGGGAGACCCAGTACTTC | TRBV29-1 | once | TRBJ2-5 | NA
CASSSPGQSYNEQFF | TGTGCCAGCAGCTCCCCGGGACAGAGTTACAATGAGCAGTTCTTC | TRBV5-6 | NA | TRBJ2-1 | TRBD1
CATLDRADYGYTF | TGTGCCACCTTGGACAGGGCCGACTATGGCTACACCTTC | TRBV28 | few | TRBJ1-2 | TRBD1
CASTPRTGPSGNTIYF | TGTGCCAGTACCCCTCGCACGGGTCCCTCTGGAAACACCATATATTTT | TRBV19 | NA | TRBJ1-3 | NA
CASSLRTGGDQPQHF | TGTGCCAGCAGCTTAAGAACAGGAGGGGATCAGCCCCAGCATTTT | TRBV7-2 | few | TRBJ1-5 | NA
CASSANRGENGYTF | TGTGCCAGTAGTGCCAACAGGGGGGAGAATGGCTACACCTTC | TRBV19 | NA | TRBJ1-2 | TRBD1
CASSKGDRDTGEQYF | TGTGCCAGCAGCAAAGGGGACAGGGACACTGGCGAGCAGTACTTC | TRBV21-1 | NA | TRBJ2-7 | NA
CASSHPGDSYEQYF | TGTGCCAGCAGCCATCCCGGGGACAGCTACGAGCAGTACTTC | TRBV9 | NA | TRBJ2-7 | TRBD1
CASSRTREGGAFF | TGCGCCAGCAGCCGTACCCGGGAGGGTGGAGCTTTCTTT | TRBV4-3 | NA | TRBJ1-1 | NA
CATSTRDRDNEQFF | TGTGCCACCAGCACCCGGGACAGGGACAATGAGCAGTTCTTC | TRBV15 | NA | TRBJ2-1 | TRBD1
CASSLSGGTGGLNQPQHF | TGTGCCAGCAGCTTGTCAGGAGGGACAGGGGGCCTCAATCAGCCCCAGCATTTT | TRBV5-8 | once | TRBJ1-5 | TRBD1
CASTRDAGGHEQFF | TGCGCCAGCACTCGGGACGCCGGGGGGCATGAGCAGTTCTTC | TRBV10-2 | NA | TRBJ2-1 | NA
CASSPLAGGNTDTQYF | TGTGCCAGCTCACCACTAGCGGGGGGCAACACAGATACGCAGTATTTT | TRBV18 | NA | TRBJ2-3 | TRBD2
CASSYDRDISYEQYF | TGTGCCAGCAGTTACGACAGGGACATCTCCTACGAGCAGTACTTC | TRBV6-5 | NA | TRBJ2-7 | TRBD1
CASSLYGMRNSGNTIYF | TGTGCCAGCAGCTTATACGGTATGCGTAACTCTGGAAACACCATATATTTT | TRBV7-2 | NA | TRBJ1-3 | NA
CASSLTRSAGEETQYF | TGCGCCAGCAGCCTTACTCGCTCAGCGGGAGAAGAGACCCAGTACTTC | TRBV4-3 | NA | TRBJ2-5 | TRBD2
CASSLLAGGRYEQFF | TGTGCCAGCAGTCTTCTAGCGGGGGGCAGGTATGAGCAGTTCTTC | TRBV27 | once | TRBJ2-1 | TRBD2
CASSLAIAGGPRADTQYF | TGCGCCAGCAGCTTGGCTATAGCGGGGGGGCCCCGGGCAGATACGCAGTATTTT | TRBV5-1 | NA | TRBJ2-3 | TRBD2
CASSPPSAETQYF | TGTGCCAGCTCACCACCGAGTGCAGAGACCCAGTACTTC | TRBV18 | NA | TRBJ2-5 | NA
CASSPGGQGGNSPLHF | TGTGCCAGCAGCCCCGGGGGACAGGGGGGGAATTCACCCCTCCACTTT | TRBV7-7 | NA | TRBJ1-6 | TRBD1
CASRQGGTEAFF | TGTGCCAGCCGACAGGGCGGAACTGAAGCTTTCTTT | TRBV19 | NA | TRBJ1-1 | TRBD1
CASSYPLGQGKNEQYF | TGTGCCAGCAGTTACCCCTTGGGACAGGGGAAGAACGAGCAGTACTTC | TRBV6-6 | NA | TRBJ2-7 | TRBD1
CASSLAVGGETQYF | TGTGCCAGCAGCTTAGCGGTTGGCGGCGAGACCCAGTACTTC | TRBV7-9 | NA | TRBJ2-5 | NA
CASSSTVRPYEQYF | TGTGCCAGCAGCTCGACAGTCAGACCCTACGAGCAGTACTTC | TRBV7-7 | NA | TRBJ2-7 | NA
CASSFTGAGNTIYF | TGCGCCAGCAGCTTTACAGGGGCTGGAAACACCATATATTTT | TRBV5-1 | NA | TRBJ1-3 | TRBD1
CASSIVGQETQYF | TGTGCCAGTAGTATTGTCGGGCAAGAGACCCAGTACTTC | TRBV19 | NA | TRBJ2-5 | NA
CASSLGQGPYEQYF | TGTGCCAGCAGTTTAGGACAGGGACCCTACGAGCAGTACTTC | TRBV27 | NA | TRBJ2-7 | TRBD1
CSVEDVASQETQYF | TGCAGCGTTGAAGATGTCGCCAGTCAAGAGACCCAGTACTTC | TRBV29-1 | NA | TRBJ2-5 | NA
CASSRWRESSYEQYF | TGTGCCAGCAGCAGGTGGAGGGAGTCGTCCTACGAGCAGTACTTC | TRBV9 | NA | TRBJ2-7 | NA
CASSSNRRGMNTEAFF | TGTGCCAGTAGTAGTAACAGGCGAGGAATGAACACTGAAGCTTTCTTT | TRBV19 | once | TRBJ1-1 | NA
CASSAGQGSYNEQFF | TGTGCCAGCAGCGCCGGACAGGGCTCCTACAATGAGCAGTTCTTC | TRBV9 | once | TRBJ2-1 | TRBD1
CSVEVGGNEQFF | TGCAGCGTTGAAGTGGGGGGGAATGAGCAGTTCTTC | TRBV29-1 | NA | TRBJ2-1 | TRBD2
CASARLADEQFF | TGTGCCAGTGCGAGACTAGCCGATGAGCAGTTCTTC | TRBV19 | NA | TRBJ2-1 | TRBD2
CASIWQGVPEAFF | TGTGCCAGCATTTGGCAGGGGGTGCCTGAAGCTTTCTTT | TRBV28 | NA | TRBJ1-1 | TRBD1
CASSPRWVADEKLFF | TGTGCCAGCAGCCCCCGGTGGGTGGCGGATGAAAAACTGTTTTTT | TRBV7-2 | NA | TRBJ1-4 | NA
CASSRTSGTQYF | TGTGCCAGCAGCCGGACTAGCGGGACCCAGTACTTC | TRBV7-2 | NA | TRBJ2-5 | TRBD2
CASSLVASGRAGETQYF | TGTGCCAGCAGCTTAGTGGCTAGCGGGAGGGCCGGGGAGACCCAGTACTTC | TRBV7-2 | NA | TRBJ2-5 | TRBD2
CASSAHVAGENYEQYF | TGTGCCAGCAGCGCCCACGTAGCGGGGGAAAACTACGAGCAGTACTTC | TRBV4-2 | NA | TRBJ2-7 | TRBD2
CASSLDWSSTDTQYF | TGTGCCAGCAGCTTAGACTGGTCTAGCACAGATACGCAGTATTTT | TRBV7-2 | NA | TRBJ2-3 | NA